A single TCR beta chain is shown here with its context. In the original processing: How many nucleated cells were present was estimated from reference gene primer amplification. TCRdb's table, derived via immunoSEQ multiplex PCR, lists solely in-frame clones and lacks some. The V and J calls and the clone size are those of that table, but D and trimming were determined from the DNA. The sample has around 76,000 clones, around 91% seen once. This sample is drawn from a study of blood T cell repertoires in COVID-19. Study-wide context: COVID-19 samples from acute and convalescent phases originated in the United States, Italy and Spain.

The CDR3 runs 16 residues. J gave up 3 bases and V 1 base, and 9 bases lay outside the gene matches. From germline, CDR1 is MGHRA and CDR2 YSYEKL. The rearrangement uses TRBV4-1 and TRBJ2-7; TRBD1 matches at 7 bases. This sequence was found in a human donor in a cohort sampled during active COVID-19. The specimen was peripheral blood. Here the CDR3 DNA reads TGCGCCAGCAGCCAAGCCGACTTGGGGACAGACTACGAGCAGTACTTC. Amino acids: CASSQADLGTDYEQYF.